This entry describes one T cell receptor (beta chain). Antigen unknown. One end of the junction fails to match germline, which may point to a read error. Germline CDR1 is LGHDT and CDR2 is YNNKEL (reference sequence). The CDR3 has 16 residues. Libraries of TCR beta came from iRepertoire HTBI primers plus Arm-PCR of CDR3 regions. In TCRdb, the multiplex PCR reads were re-called with MiXCR into one record per CDR3 protein. The sample yields fewer than 650,000 distinct CDR3 sequences, 15% to 20% seen once. Time point noted: newly diagnosed GD, antithyroid drugs for less than 3 months. Making the TCR library involved RNA that had been extracted from PBMCs. This specimen comes from a study of regulatory T cells in long-lasting Graves disease. Overall study results and limits: Small sample size may have lowered accuracy.

The same specimen was also included in a second study, on T cells in Graves' hyperthyroidism and ophthalmopathy. That study adds: Calling Graves' hyperthyroidism stable meant ophthalmopathy did not progress within 18 months. Thyroid ultrasound and orbital computed tomography, with clinical symptoms and serum thyroxine and TRAb, informed diagnoses.

This TCR derives from a woman in her twenties or thirties with Graves disease. The sample in question was peripheral blood mononuclear cells (PBMCs), obtained at new diagnosis, from a patient treated with antithyroid drugs. This chain uses TRBV3-1 with TRBJ2-5, with TRBD2 matching over 14 bases. The CDR3 DNA reads as TGTGCCAGCAGCCAAGATATCTGGGGACTAGCGGGAGACACGTCATTC. Amino acid sequence: CASSQDIWGLAGDTSF.